The 24 T cell receptor beta chains below were found in one sample sequenced in a study of control samples from healthy donors and cancer patients. The repertoire was sequenced with immunoSEQ multiplex PCR; TCRdb's copy has only in-frame clones and lacks some. This sample has just under 75,000 clones, with more than 75% found just once. Material for sequencing was blood. The receptor source for this set is a woman between 45 and 65 years old in good health.

The V and J genes are TRBV3-1 (or the pseudogene TRBV3-2) and TRBJ1-2; TRBD1 might be the D (5 bases). Germline V gene sequence: CDR1 LGHDT, CDR2 YNNKEL (reference sequence). This CDR3 region has 14 residues. V was clipped by 0 bases and J by 7 bases, with 12 bases between them. In DNA form, the CDR3 reads TGTGCCAGCAGCCAAGAGAGGGGCCAAGGTGGCTACACCTTC. Translated, it gives CASSQERGQGGYTF.

The rearrangement links TRBV4-2 to TRBJ2-7; D is perhaps TRBD2 (5 bases). Trimming stripped 1 base from V and 2 bases from J, with 12 bases between. From germline, CDR1 is LGHNA and CDR2 YNFKEQ. The CDR3 consists of 15 residues. DNA of the CDR3: TGTGCCAGCAGCCAAGGAAGCGGTGTTACCTACGAGCAGTACTTC. Amino acids: CASSQGSGVTYEQYF.

The rearrangement uses TRBV21-1 and TRBJ1-2. TRBV21-1 is a pseudogene locus. The CDR3 spans 15 residues. CDR3 protein: CASSKSPGKGYGYTF. The CDR3 coding sequence is TGTGCCAGCAGCAAATCTCCGGGAAAGGGCTATGGCTACACCTTC.

This chain joins TRBV6-1 and TRBJ2-7, with D possibly TRBD2 on 6 matching bases. Germline V lookup: CDR1 MNHNS, CDR2 SASEGT. This CDR3 comprises 14 residues. V was clipped by 6 bases and J by 2 bases, with 14 bases between them. The CDR3 region is CASRYSGATYEQYF. CDR3 coding DNA: TGTGCCAGCAGGTATAGCGGAGCGACCTACGAGCAGTACTTC.

The chain links TRBV9 to TRBJ1-2, with 8 bases fitting TRBD1. Germline V gene sequence: CDR1 SGDLS, CDR2 YYNGEE. The trim removed 0 bases at V and 4 bases at J, leaving 5 bases unmatched. The CDR3 covers 15 residues. In nucleotides, the CDR3 is TGTGCCAGCAGCGTAGATTGGGACAGGTTCTATGGCTACACCTTC. It yields the protein CASSVDWDRFYGYTF.

The genes are TRBV9 and TRBJ2-2; D is ambiguous. The germline V gene has CDR1 SGDLS and CDR2 YYNGEE. The CDR3 consists of 17 residues. Trimming removed 1 base at V and 0 bases at J, with 13 bases between. CDR3 protein: CASSVSGPLTNTGELFF. The CDR3 DNA is TGTGCCAGCAGCGTATCAGGCCCTTTAACGAACACCGGGGAGCTGTTTTTT.

This sequence joins TRBV18 and TRBJ2-3; D not resolved. The CDR3 sequence is 15 residues long. Germline V gene lookup returns CDR1 KGHSH and CDR2 LQKENI. V was clipped by 1 base and J by 0 bases, with 8 bases between them. CDR3 nucleotide sequence: TGTGCCAGCTCACCACAATGGCAGAGCACAGATACGCAGTATTTT. Amino acid sequence: CASSPQWQSTDTQYF.

A note on this clone: A junction boundary mismatches the germline segment, possibly from a read error. The rearrangement uses TRBV25-1 and TRBJ1-1; D gene uncertain. The CDR3 length is 15 residues. The germline CDR1 and CDR2 sequences are MGHDK and SYGVNS. In DNA form, the CDR3 reads TGTGCCAGTAGTGACGCAGTGGCGGGGAGGTCTGAAGCTTTCTTT. Protein: CASSDAVAGRSEAFF.

This clone turned up a few times. The rearrangement joins TRBV6-5 to TRBJ1-5; TRBD1 matches at 10 bases. Trimming removed 6 bases from V and 5 bases from J; junction bases left unmatched: 4. The CDR3 loop spans 14 amino acids. The germline V gene encodes CDR1 MNHEY and CDR2 SVGAGI. DNA for the CDR3: TGTGCCAGCAGCTGGGGGACAGGGGATCAGCCCCAGCATTTT. Its protein is CASSWGTGDQPQHF.

This rearrangement joins TRBV3-1 (or the pseudogene TRBV3-2) to TRBJ2-5; 7 bases align to TRBD1. The CDR3 consists of 15 residues. After removal of 1 base from V and 7 bases from J, the junction contained 9 bases not matched to a gene. Germline-derived CDR1 and CDR2 are LGHDT and YNNKEL (reference sequence). The CDR3 reads CASSQVAQGIATQYF. CDR3 coding DNA: TGTGCCAGCAGCCAAGTGGCACAGGGGATCGCGACCCAGTACTTC.

V is TRBV2 and J is TRBJ1-2; 8 nucleotides line up with TRBD1. From germline, CDR1 is SNHLY and CDR2 FYNNEI. Losses at the gene ends were 6 bases for V and 8 bases for J; bases not matched to a gene: 14. The CDR3 consists of 15 residues. The CDR3 DNA sequence: TGTGCCAGCAGCCTGCAGGGGGCCCGCCTTGGAGGCTACACCTTC. As protein: CASSLQGARLGGYTF.

The chain links TRBV30 to TRBJ1-5; no firm D call. Germline loops: CDR1 GTSNPN, CDR2 SVGIG (reference sequence). V shed 1 base and J shed 7 bases, with 11 bases lying between them. CDR3 length: 13 amino acids. The CDR3 protein is CAWSGAARQPQHF. The CDR3 DNA reads TGTGCCTGGAGTGGCGCGGCTAGGCAGCCCCAGCATTTT.

The genes are TRBV5-6 and TRBJ2-3; 8 positions match TRBD1. The CDR3 length is 15 residues. The V gene's germline CDR1 is SGHDT and CDR2 YYEEEE. The V segment lost 4 bases and the J segment 1 base; nucleotides outside the gene matches: 5. The CDR3 DNA reads as TGTGCCAGCAGCGAACCGGGACAGGGCACAGATACGCAGTATTTT. Amino acids: CASSEPGQGTDTQYF. Full variable domain (missing parts from reference TRBV5-6 and TRBJ2-3): DAGVTQSPTHLIKTRGQQVTLRCSPKSGHDTVSWYQQALGQGPQFIFQYYEEEERQRGNFPDRFSGHQFPNYSSELNVNALLLGDSALYLCASSEPGQGTDTQYFGPGTRLTVL.

CDR3 region: CASSPHPGELFF. The CDR3, as DNA: TGTGCCAGCAGCCCCCATCCCGGGGAGCTGTTTTTT. The J gene is TRBJ2-2, the V gene TRBV11-3; the D is unclear. Germline CDR1 SGHNT, CDR2 YENEEA. V was trimmed by 5 bases and J by 6 bases, leaving 7 bases between them. The CDR3 sequence is 12 residues long.

Concerning this clone itself: The junction shows a germline mismatch at one end, possibly a read error. The chain carries TRBV12-3 or TRBV12-4 and TRBJ1-1; D perhaps matches TRBD1 (5 bases). The CDR3 totals 13 residues. For the CDR3, the DNA is TGTGTCAGCAGGAGAGGGGAGGTGACTGAAGCTTTCTTT. Translated: CVSRRGEVTEAFF.

The chain uses TRBV19 and TRBJ2-1, with TRBD2 matching over 9 bases. This CDR3 contains 15 residues. Germline CDR1 and CDR2: LNHDA and SQIVND (reference sequence). Unmatched junction bases numbered 2, after V lost 5 bases and J lost 0 bases. The CDR3 spells CASSRLAVSYNEQFF. The DNA for the CDR3 is TGTGCCAGTAGTCGACTAGCGGTCTCCTACAATGAGCAGTTCTTC.

The chain uses TRBV10-3 and TRBJ1-1; D gene unclear. The germline CDR1 and CDR2 sequences are ENHRY and SYGVKD. V was trimmed by 6 bases and J by 0 bases, leaving 8 bases between them. This CDR3 comprises 13 residues. DNA for the CDR3: TGTGCCATCAGCAGAAGCATGAACACTGAAGCTTTCTTT. It codes for CAISRSMNTEAFF.

As concerns this clone: Other DNA sequences in the sample encode the same CDR3. The chain couples TRBV12-3 or TRBV12-4 to TRBJ2-1; D call uncertain. The CDR3 has 11 amino acids. Trimming shortened V by 2 bases and J by 8 bases, and 4 bases separated the two germline ends. The DNA of the CDR3 is TGTGCCAGCAGTTTATTGGATGAGCAGTTCTTC. Translating gives CASSLLDEQFF.

The chain combines TRBV20-1 with TRBJ2-7; maybe TRBD1 (5 bases). Looked up from germline, CDR1 is DFQATT and CDR2 is SNEGSKA (reference sequence). The CDR3 runs to 11 residues. The V gene lost 5 bases and the J gene lost 4 bases, with 9 bases spanning the gap. The CDR3, as DNA: TGCAGTGCTCCTGACAGTTACGAGCAGTACTTC. It encodes CSAPDSYEQYF.

The chain couples TRBV3-1 (or the pseudogene TRBV3-2) to TRBJ2-1, with 9 bases that match TRBD2. Germline CDR1 reads LGHDT; CDR2 reads YNNKEL (reference sequence). This CDR3 has 15 residues. The trim removed 1 base at V and 6 bases at J, leaving 4 bases unmatched. CDR3 sequence: CASSQVAGVLNEQFF. In DNA, the CDR3 is TGTGCCAGCAGCCAAGTAGCGGGGGTCCTCAATGAGCAGTTCTTC.

By share of the sample, this clone is medium-sized. V usage is TRBV12-3 or TRBV12-4 and J usage is TRBJ1-5; D call uncertain. The CDR3 is 12 amino acids. Trimming cost V 6 bases and J 4 bases, with 7 bases left between them. The CDR3 spells CASRDGNQPQHF. The CDR3 DNA sequence: TGTGCCAGCAGGGACGGTAATCAGCCCCAGCATTTT.

This sequence joins TRBV29-1 and TRBJ1-1; perhaps TRBD1 as D (6 bases). Germline CDR1 reads SQVTM; CDR2 reads ANQGSEA. The germline V and J ends were trimmed by 6 bases and 0 bases, with 11 bases remaining between them. CDR3 length equals 13 residues. CDR3 nucleotides: TGCAGCGTCCGACAGGCCATGAACACTGAAGCTTTCTTT. It specifies CSVRQAMNTEAFF.

The chain couples TRBV7-2 to TRBJ2-7; the D is unclear. V shed 1 base and J shed 6 bases, with 13 bases lying between them. Germline V gene lookup returns CDR1 SGHTA and CDR2 FQGNSA. This CDR3 comprises 14 residues. Here the CDR3 DNA reads TGTGCCAGCAGCTTAGTCAGTTCCTTACGCGAGCAGTACTTC. Its protein is CASSLVSSLREQYF.

This chain uses TRBV5-6 with TRBJ2-7, with unresolved D. The ends were cut back, 7 bases at V and 4 bases at J, with 9 bases in the middle. The CDR3 is made up of 11 amino acids. Germline V gene sequence: CDR1 SGHDT, CDR2 YYEEEE. In DNA form, the CDR3 reads TGTGCCAGCTCGATAGGTTACGAGCAGTACTTC. Translated: CASSIGYEQYF.